The 11 T cell receptor beta chains listed next were all sequenced from one sample in a study of T cells after yellow fever vaccination. TCRdb re-analysed the 5' RACE reads in MiXCR, keeping a single row per CDR3 protein. The data show around 250,000 distinct CDR3 sequences, roughly 7.2% seen once. The material sequenced was CD4+ T cells sorted from PBMCs, taken 15 days after the yellow fever booster vaccination. Receptor source: a man aged 30-40 years who received the YFV17D yellow fever vaccine.

This clonotype showed up many times. This chain connects TRBV5-5 to TRBJ2-7, with 12 bases lining up with TRBD1. Germline V gene data show CDR1 as SGHKS and CDR2 as YYEKEE (reference sequence). After removal of 1 base from V and 6 bases from J, the junction contained 2 bases not matched to a gene. The CDR3 is 14 amino acids. CDR3 residues: CASSLLGQGAEQYF. CDR3 in DNA: TGTGCCAGCAGCTTGCTGGGACAGGGGGCCGAGCAGTACTTC.

This clonotype appeared a single time. This sequence may be a read error, since a much larger clone differs from it by one base. The chain couples TRBV7-2 to TRBJ2-7; TRBD1 might be the D (5 bases). The CDR3 consists of 13 residues. CDR1 and CDR2 (germline): SGHTA, FQGNSA. DNA for the CDR3: TGTGCCAGCCGCTTCCAGGGTATGGGGGAGCAGTACTTC. This translates into CASRFQGMGEQYF.

This clonotype has a count of ten or more. The rearrangement uses TRBV2 and TRBJ1-5; tentatively, D is TRBD1 (5 bases). V lost 4 bases and J lost 3, with 10 bases in between. CDR3 size: 14 residues. The germline V gene has CDR1 SNHLY and CDR2 FYNNEI. Here the CDR3 DNA reads TGTGCCAGCAGTGCAGGGCAAAACAATCAGCCCCAGCATTTT. It is translated as CASSAGQNNQPQHF. The whole variable domain, remainder taken from reference TRBV2 and TRBJ1-5, is EPEVTQTPSHQVTQMGQEVILRCVPISNHLYFYWYRQILGQKVEFLVSFYNNEISEKSEIFDDQFSVERPDGSNFTLKIRSTKLEDSAMYFCASSAGQNNQPQHFGDGTRLSIL.

This clonotype was picked up many times. The chain carries TRBV9 and TRBJ2-5; 8 nucleotides match TRBD2. Germline CDR1 SGDLS, CDR2 YYNGEE. The CDR3 has 15 residues. The V gene end was trimmed by 4 bases and the J gene end by 4 bases; junction bases not matched to a gene: 9. CDR3 region: CASSMGLEKRETQYF. CDR3 coding DNA: TGTGCCAGCAGCATGGGACTAGAAAAGCGAGAGACCCAGTACTTC. Together with reference TRBV9 and TRBJ2-5, the CDR3 gives the full variable domain: DSGVTQTPKHLITATGQRVTLRCSPRSGDLSVYWYQQSLDQGLQFLIQYYNGEERAKGNILERFSAQQFPDLHSELNLSSLELGDSALYFCASSMGLEKRETQYFGPGTRLLVL.

This clonotype was seen more than once but under ten times. The rearrangement links TRBV19 to TRBJ2-1, with D tentatively TRBD1 (5 bases). Trimming removed 4 bases at V and 10 bases at J, with 14 bases between. Germline V gene data show CDR1 as LNHDA and CDR2 as SQIVND (reference sequence). The CDR3 extends over 13 amino acids. This CDR3 reads CASSTRDPLEQFF. The CDR3 nucleotides read TGTGCCAGTAGTACCAGGGATCCATTGGAGCAGTTCTTC.

This clonotype was recorded at least ten times. V and J are TRBV5-1 and TRBJ2-5; the D gene is possibly TRBD1 (6 bases). The CDR3 length is 15 residues. Trimming removed 2 bases at V and 2 bases at J, with 13 bases between. The V gene's germline CDR1 is SGHRS and CDR2 YFSETQ. CDR3: CASSLPGTLQETQYF. The CDR3 DNA follows: TGCGCCAGCAGCTTACCCGGGACATTGCAAGAGACCCAGTACTTC.

This clonotype occurred many times. The genes are TRBV12-3 or TRBV12-4 and TRBJ2-5, with D possibly TRBD2 on 8 matching bases. V dropped 5 bases and J dropped 5 bases, with 18 bases sitting between them. The CDR3 runs 15 residues. The CDR3 protein is CASSPGGGGGETQYF. As DNA, the CDR3 is TGTGCCAGCAGTCCGGGGGGGGGAGGGGGCGAGACCCAGTACTTC.

Many counts were recorded for this clonotype. The chain employs TRBV20-1 and TRBJ2-3; D is tentatively TRBD1 or TRBD2 (5 bases each). The CDR3 covers 13 residues. Germline V CDR1 and CDR2: DFQATT, SNEGSKA (reference sequence). V dropped 3 bases and J dropped 4 bases, with 11 bases sitting between them. The CDR3 DNA reads TGCAGTGCTAGTCGGGACGGCGCAGATACGCAGTATTTT. Amino acids: CSASRDGADTQYF.

The CDR3 DNA sequence: TGTGCCAGCAGATCGACAGCTAACACTGAAGCTTTCTTT. Its translation is CASRSTANTEAFF. The chain recombines TRBV6-4 with TRBJ1-1; D may be TRBD1 (5 bases). CDR1 is MRHNA and CDR2 is SNTAGT in the germline V gene. This CDR3 is built from 13 residues. V lost 6 bases and J 2 bases, leaving 10 bases between the germline ends.

This clonotype was seen more than once but under ten times. V and J are TRBV18 and TRBJ2-1; 12 positions match TRBD2. V shed 0 bases, J shed 8 bases, and the junction held 5 bases outside the gene matches. There are 16 residues in the CDR3. CDR1 and CDR2 from the germline V gene are KGHSH and LQKENI. The CDR3 reads CASSPPGLAGSYEQFF. The CDR3 DNA reads as TGTGCCAGCTCACCACCTGGACTAGCGGGATCTTATGAGCAGTTCTTC. Together with reference TRBV18 and TRBJ2-1, the CDR3 gives the full variable domain: NAGVMQNPRHLVRRRGQEARLRCSPMKGHSHVYWYRQLPEEGLKFMVYLQKENIIDESGMPKERFSAEFPKEGPSILRIQQVVRGDSAAYFCASSPPGLAGSYEQFFGPGTRLTVL.

This clonotype was observed at least ten times. V is TRBV5-6 and J is TRBJ2-1; 7 bases map to TRBD2. This CDR3 region has 15 residues. CDR1 and CDR2 from the germline V gene are SGHDT and YYEEEE. Germline trimming cut 0 bases from V and 6 bases from J; bases unmatched to any gene: 6. The CDR3 region is CASSLVGGGPNEQFF. The CDR3 bases are TGTGCCAGCAGCTTGGTTGGGGGAGGGCCCAATGAGCAGTTCTTC.